This T cell receptor beta chain was captured in a study of blood T cell repertoires in COVID-19. Across the whole study: The analysed material was cDNA or gDNA that came from T cells, B-cell-depleted T cells, or PBMCs.

Authors' methods: Nucleated cell number was recorded as an estimate derived from reference gene primer amplification. TCRdb keeps only in-frame clones here, not all; method: immunoSEQ multiplex PCR. V, J and clone size derive from that table, while D and trimming were established from the DNA sequence. Here the sample spans around 430,000 clones, around 88% being singletons. CDR1 is MNHEY and CDR2 is SMNVEV in the germline V gene (reference sequence). Trimming shortened V by 6 bases and J by 4 bases, and 10 bases separated the two germline ends. The CDR3 has 13 residues. The V call is TRBV27, the J call TRBJ1-3; TRBD1 is a possible D gene (5 bases). The TCR comes from a woman in her 50s with COVID-19, enrolled during active disease. The sequenced sample consisted of peripheral blood. The CDR3 nucleotides are TGTGCCAGCAGGTCCGGGGGGGGAAACACCATATATTTT. It encodes CASRSGGGNTIYF.